This T cell receptor beta chain originates from a study of cytomegalovirus exposure and HLA in healthy donors. Whole-study context: The approximately 120 validation repertoires, a later analysis reported, used the same platform as the approximately 670 repertoires from the first cohort.

In the case of this clone: Its antigen is unknown.

Study outcomes and limitations: The study put about 180 TCR beta chains on its list as cytomegalovirus-associated. The tendency of first-cohort TCR clusters to co-occur in the 100 to 150 validation repertoires emerged from a later analysis.

An approximately 130-subject validation cohort, separate from the 666-subject first cohort, supplied the donors. Method: immunoSEQ multiplex PCR; TCRdb's copy keeps in-frame clones and lacks some. Counted here are about 130,000 clones, around nine tenths occurring once; the ten biggest clones make up approximately 1.3%. Germline CDR1 is MGHRA and CDR2 is YSYEKL. The CDR3 sequence is 15 residues long. With V trimmed by 4 bases and J by 5 bases, 2 bases remained unmatched. The J gene is TRBJ2-1, the V gene TRBV4-1, with 13 bases aligning to TRBD2. The receptor comes from a man aged 30 to 39 in good health and CMV-seronegative. The specimen was PBMCs. In nucleotides, the CDR3 is TGCGCCAGCAGCCGAGGGACTAGCGGGGACAATGAGCAGTTCTTC. Residues: CASSRGTSGDNEQFF.